The 21 T cell receptor beta chains listed next were all sequenced from one sample in a study of blood T cell repertoires in COVID-19 (dated by TCRdb to 2018 to 2020). Library preparation used the immunoSEQ multiplex PCR assay. TCRdb mirrors the immuneACCESS table, restricted to in-frame sequences. Some clones are absent from its copies; in checked studies, under half trace to an unresolved V gene, and the reason for the others is unknown. The table for this sample lists more than 300,000 clones; around nine tenths of them were counted only once. Roughly 1.2% of the sample is held by the ten biggest clonotypes. The specimen was PBMCs or T cells enriched from blood (not recorded which). All receptors derive from a woman aged 18-29 years who had recovered from COVID-19.

The chain employs TRBV28 and TRBJ2-5; 11 positions agree with TRBD1. The CDR3 runs 16 residues. Trimming at V came to 5 bases and at J to 2 bases, leaving 7 bases not matched to a gene. Germline CDR1 is MDHEN and CDR2 is SYDVKM. CDR3 sequence reads: CASSPIGTGGQETQYF. The DNA of the CDR3 is TGTGCCAGCAGTCCGATAGGGACAGGGGGACAAGAGACCCAGTACTTC. The full variable domain, rest sourced from reference TRBV28 and TRBJ2-5, is DVKVTQSSRYLVKRTGEKVFLECVQDMDHENMFWYRQDPGLGLRLIYFSYDVKMKEKGDIPEGYSVSREKKERFSLILESASTNQTSMYLCASSPIGTGGQETQYFGPGTRLLVL.

This CDR3 is CASSLAGTGNTIYF. The CDR3 region has the DNA TGTGCCAGCAGCTTGGCCGGGACTGGAAACACCATATATTTT. The chain joins TRBV5-4 to TRBJ1-3; the D is unclear. V was cut by 0 bases and J by 2 bases, with 6 bases left in between. This CDR3 is 14 amino acids long. Germline V gives CDR1 SGHNT, CDR2 YYREEE (reference sequence). Variable domain in full (rest from reference TRBV5-4 and TRBJ1-3): ETGVTQSPTHLIKTRGQQVTLRCSSQSGHNTVSWYQQALGQGPQFIFQYYREEENGRGNFPPRFSGLQFPNYSSELNVNALELDDSALYLCASSLAGTGNTIYFGEGSWLTVV.

The V gene is TRBV11-2, the J gene TRBJ2-1; 13 nucleotides match TRBD2. Looked up from germline, CDR1 is SGHAT and CDR2 is FQNNGV. The CDR3 sequence is 15 residues long. V gave up 5 bases and J gave up 15 bases; unmatched junction bases: 13. CDR3 in DNA: TGTGCCAGCAGCCAACTAGCGGGGGGGCAGGGTCTTCGGTTCTTC. Amino acid sequence: CASSQLAGGQGLRFF.

The chain links TRBV5-6 to TRBJ2-1; D gene unclear. The CDR3 loop spans 18 amino acids. Germline V gene lookup returns CDR1 SGHDT and CDR2 YYEEEE. The germline V and J ends were trimmed by 2 bases and 1 base, with 19 bases remaining between them. CDR3 protein: CASSLAQGMGRSYNEQFF. CDR3 nucleotides: TGTGCCAGCAGCTTAGCCCAAGGTATGGGCCGATCCTACAATGAGCAGTTCTTC.

This sequence joins TRBV6-5 and TRBJ2-3; D is unresolved. CDR3 length: 14 amino acids. The V end lost 9 bases, the J end lost 3 bases, and 16 bases lay between the germline ends. Per the germline V gene, CDR1 is MNHEY and CDR2 is SVGAGI. The CDR3 sequence is CASSVSAVTDTQYF. Written as DNA, the CDR3 is TGTGCCAGTTCGGTCTCGGCGGTGACAGATACGCAGTATTTT.

This chain joins TRBV12-3 or TRBV12-4 and TRBJ1-2; possible D gene TRBD1, 6 bases. The CDR3 runs 13 residues. V dropped 3 bases and J dropped 7 bases, with 12 bases sitting between them. CDR3 sequence: CASSFRGGSGYTF. The CDR3 nucleotides are TGTGCCAGCAGTTTCAGAGGGGGAAGTGGCTACACCTTC.

The chain joins TRBV2 to TRBJ2-3, with 8 bases fitting TRBD1. The germline CDR1 and CDR2 sequences are SNHLY and FYNNEI. Trimming at V came to 3 bases and at J to 1 base, leaving 6 bases not matched to a gene. CDR3 length: 16 amino acids. For the CDR3, the DNA is TGTGCCAGCAGTGAGACAGGGGCCGGGGGCACAGATACGCAGTATTTT. Translated: CASSETGAGGTDTQYF.

V and J are TRBV30 and TRBJ1-6, with 10 bases that match TRBD1. V trimming: 3 bases; J trimming: 8 bases; junction bases outside the gene matches: 7. The CDR3 loop spans 15 amino acids. CDR1 and CDR2 (germline): GTSNPN, SVGIG (reference sequence). This chain's CDR3 is CAWRPGQGFYSPLHF. CDR3 bases: TGTGCCTGGAGGCCGGGACAGGGGTTTTATTCACCCCTCCACTTT.

V and J are TRBV5-1 and TRBJ2-2, with 8 bases matching TRBD2. There are 16 residues in the CDR3. Germline assignment: CDR1 SGHRS and CDR2 YFSETQ. V dropped 1 base and J dropped 1; count of bases not matched to a gene: 3. This CDR3 reads CASSLPAGGNTGELFF. The CDR3 DNA reads TGCGCCAGCAGCTTGCCCGCGGGAGGGAACACCGGGGAGCTGTTTTTT.

The genes are TRBV6-5 and TRBJ1-3, with TRBD1 matching 7 bases. CDR3 length: 15 residues. Per the germline V gene, CDR1 is MNHEY and CDR2 is SVGAGI. V was pared by 7 bases and J by 0 bases, with 6 bases of the junction left unmatched. The CDR3 DNA reads TGTGCCAGCACCAGGGGGACAGTCTCTGGAAACACCATATATTTT. Its translation is CASTRGTVSGNTIYF.

The chain links TRBV6-2 or TRBV6-3 to TRBJ2-6, with D tentatively TRBD1 (5 bases). Germline-derived CDR1 and CDR2 are MNHEY and SVGEGT. Deletions cut 5 bases from V and 2 bases from J, with 7 bases between. The CDR3 sequence is 14 residues long. In DNA, the CDR3 is TGTGCCAGCAGTGTAGGGGCTGGGGCCAACGTCCTGACTTTC. Residues: CASSVGAGANVLTF.

This chain connects TRBV11-3 to TRBJ2-4; D possibly corresponds to TRBD2 (5 bases). CDR1 and CDR2 from the germline V gene are SGHNT and YENEEA. This CDR3 spans 14 amino acids. V lost 5 bases, J lost 5 bases, and 13 bases lay in between. The CDR3 region is CASSPTDGENIQYF. The CDR3 region has the DNA TGTGCCAGCAGCCCGACGGACGGGGAAAACATTCAGTACTTC.

The gene calls are TRBV9 and TRBJ2-5, with a possible D match to TRBD1 (5 bases). V dropped 0 bases and J dropped 3 bases, with 12 bases sitting between them. This CDR3 is built from 15 residues. CDR1 is SGDLS and CDR2 is YYNGEE in the germline V gene. Here the CDR3 DNA reads TGTGCCAGCAGCGTAGCAGCAGGGCTTAAAGAGACCCAGTACTTC. It is translated as CASSVAAGLKETQYF.

This chain uses TRBV4-1 with TRBJ2-1; 13 nucleotides agree with TRBD2. The CDR3 is 19 residues long. Losses at the gene ends were 5 bases for V and 10 bases for J; bases not matched to a gene: 20. Per the germline V gene, CDR1 is MGHRA and CDR2 is YSYEKL. Here the CDR3 reads CASSSTWTSGGRWWSEQFF. CDR3 DNA sequence: TGCGCCAGCAGCTCTACTTGGACTAGCGGGGGCCGTTGGTGGAGCGAGCAGTTCTTC.

This rearrangement joins TRBV27 to TRBJ2-7; 8 bases fit TRBD2. The CDR3 consists of 15 residues. V lost 0 bases, J lost 2 bases, and 3 bases stayed unmatched. CDR1 and CDR2 from the germline V gene are MNHEY and SMNVEV (reference sequence). CDR3 sequence reads: CASSLSRGVAYEQYF. CDR3 sequence (DNA): TGTGCCAGCAGTTTATCGCGGGGGGTTGCCTACGAGCAGTACTTC.

This chain connects TRBV12-3 or TRBV12-4 to TRBJ1-1; D uncertain. V gave up 4 bases and J gave up 8 bases, with 8 bases separating them. The CDR3 spans 11 residues. The CDR3 DNA is TGTGCCAGCAGTTCAAACAGAGAAGCTTTCTTT. Protein sequence: CASSSNREAFF.

As for this clone: The same CDR3 can be traced to other DNA sequences in this sample. The chain couples TRBV5-1 to TRBJ2-7, with TRBD2 as a possible D gene (6 bases). The germline V and J ends were trimmed by 0 bases and 1 base, with 8 bases remaining between them. There are 14 residues in the CDR3. The germline V gene encodes CDR1 SGHRS and CDR2 YFSETQ. CDR3 sequence: CASSLAGGSYEQYF. The CDR3 DNA sequence: TGCGCCAGCAGCTTGGCCGGGGGATCCTACGAGCAGTACTTC.

This clone was recorded a few times. The chain recombines TRBV20-1 with TRBJ1-2; D gene uncertain. CDR1 and CDR2 from the germline V gene are DFQATT and SNEGSKA (reference sequence). The CDR3 has 10 amino acids. Trimming left V 6 bases short and J 5 bases short, with 7 bases between. The CDR3 DNA reads as TGCAGTGCCCCGGTTTATGGCTACACCTTC. Its protein product is CSAPVYGYTF.

The rearrangement links TRBV5-1 to TRBJ2-3, with a weak D call TRBD1 (5 bases). Germline lookup yields CDR1 SGHRS and CDR2 YFSETQ. This CDR3 has 15 residues. The V gene lost 4 bases and the J gene lost 2 bases, with 14 bases spanning the gap. The CDR3 nucleotides are TGCGCCAGCAGCAACTTAGGACACCTCACAGATACGCAGTATTTT. This encodes CASSNLGHLTDTQYF.

The rearrangement uses TRBV27 and TRBJ1-5; 7 bases map to TRBD1. After removal of 6 bases from V and 6 bases from J, the junction contained 5 bases not matched to a gene. The CDR3 contains 13 residues. The germline V gene encodes CDR1 MNHEY and CDR2 SMNVEV (reference sequence). CDR3 bases: TGTGCCAGCAGCCGGACAGGAACTCAGCCCCAGCATTTT. Residues: CASSRTGTQPQHF.

The V gene is TRBV7-6, the J gene TRBJ1-2; the match to TRBD1 covers 9 bases. Germline V gene data show CDR1 as SGHVS and CDR2 as FNYEAQ. J gave up 6 bases and V 5 bases, and 4 bases lay outside the gene matches. This CDR3 is 13 amino acids long. The CDR3, as DNA: TGTGCCAGCAGCGTACGACAGGGGGATGGCTACACCTTC. This translates into CASSVRQGDGYTF.